This T cell receptor beta chain was sequenced in a study of blood T cell repertoires in COVID-19. Whole-study context: Both acute and convalescent COVID-19 samples were obtained from the United States, Italy and Spain. The analysed material was cDNA or gDNA that came from T cells, B-cell-depleted T cells, or PBMCs.

Germline V lookup: CDR1 PRHDT, CDR2 FYEKMQ (reference sequence). With 3 bases removed from V and 0 bases from J, the gap between germline ends came to 15 bases. The CDR3 totals 16 residues. In the original analysis: The assay estimated nucleated cells by amplifying reference gene primers. Here immunoSEQ multiplex PCR was the method, and the copy in TCRdb shows in-frame clones only, minus some. V, J and clone size reflect that table, while D and trimming were determined from the DNA. This table has about 220,000 clones, 75% to 85% appearing once. The source of this sequence is a human donor in a cohort sampled during active COVID-19. Sequenced input: peripheral blood. The J gene is TRBJ2-7, the V gene TRBV13; weak D call: TRBD1 (6 bases). In DNA form, the CDR3 reads TGTGCCAGCAGCTTTAGGGGGAGTTCGAGCTCCTACGAGCAGTACTTC. This translates into CASSFRGSSSSYEQYF.